The sequence of this T cell receptor (beta chain) was determined in a study of identical twins. Comments on this clonotype: The antigen remains unidentified.

Unique molecular identifiers were present on the cDNA, which also gained a universal primer site by template switching. TCRdb re-called the 5' RACE reads through MiXCR, storing one row per CDR3 protein. The profile shows approximately 470,000 distinct CDR3 sequences, 13% to 15% of them singletons. Points from the study as a whole: Those out-of-frame alpha sequences shared by twins showed an excess of low generation probability. Cross-sectional statistics underpinned the conclusions; the same donors were not followed.

CDR3 size: 17 residues. Unmatched junction bases numbered 4, after V lost 3 bases and J lost 3 bases. Germline V CDR1 and CDR2: SGHAT, FQNNGV. A further study also used this sample, focusing on yellow fever vaccine responses in identical twins.

The receptor comes from a woman aged 18-35 years in good health. The chain links TRBV11-2 to TRBJ2-1, with TRBD2 matching over 14 bases. The sample taken for sequencing was CD4+ T cells sorted from blood. The CDR3 loop reads CASSLGTSGSFYNEQFF. The CDR3 DNA reads as TGTGCCAGCAGCTTGGGGACTAGCGGGAGCTTCTACAATGAGCAGTTCTTC.